This record concerns one TCR beta chain sequence. This CDR3 spans 16 amino acids. V was trimmed by 0 bases and J by 1 base, leaving 12 bases between them. CDR1 and CDR2 (germline): LGHNA, YSLEER. Alongside a J-beta primer mix, a sample-barcoded 5' primer served in a second PCR lasting about 6 to 11 cycles. Each CDR3 protein is one row after TCRdb ran MiXCR on the 5' RACE reads. This table holds over 600,000 distinct CDR3 sequences, less than 45% found once. The data stem from a study of blood T cells in healthy people across ages. This receptor was obtained from an elderly man in good health. The chain couples TRBV4-3 to TRBJ1-1, with D maybe TRBD1 (5 bases). Sequenced sample: blood. The CDR3 here is CASSQERGIPNTEAFF. DNA for the CDR3: TGCGCCAGCAGCCAAGAAAGGGGAATCCCGAACACTGAAGCTTTCTTT.